This T cell receptor beta chain is from a study of CD8 T cells in Susac syndrome. When the RNA was reverse transcribed, random hexamers were used with an input of roughly 0.5 to 1 ug. Amplification of TCR beta CDR3 was carried out by immunoSEQ multiplex PCR, which covered 54 Vbeta and 13 Jbeta segments. TCRdb called the immunoSEQ multiplex PCR reads again in MiXCR, with one record for every CDR3 protein. This sample has 69,000 or so distinct CDR3 sequences, with 85% to 95% found just once. Sequencing of TCR beta was performed on blood CD8+ and CD4+ T cells. The controls were healthy donors who were matched for age and sex. The CDR3 length is 13 residues. V shed 0 bases and J shed 6 bases, with 7 bases lying between them.

Input material: CD8+ T cells from PBMCs. This clonotype was obtained from a human donor in good health. V and J are TRBV12-3 or TRBV12-4 and TRBJ2-3; D is unresolved. The CDR3 spells CASSLAARDTQYF. The CDR3 coding sequence is TGTGCCAGCAGTTTAGCGGCAAGGGATACGCAGTATTTT.